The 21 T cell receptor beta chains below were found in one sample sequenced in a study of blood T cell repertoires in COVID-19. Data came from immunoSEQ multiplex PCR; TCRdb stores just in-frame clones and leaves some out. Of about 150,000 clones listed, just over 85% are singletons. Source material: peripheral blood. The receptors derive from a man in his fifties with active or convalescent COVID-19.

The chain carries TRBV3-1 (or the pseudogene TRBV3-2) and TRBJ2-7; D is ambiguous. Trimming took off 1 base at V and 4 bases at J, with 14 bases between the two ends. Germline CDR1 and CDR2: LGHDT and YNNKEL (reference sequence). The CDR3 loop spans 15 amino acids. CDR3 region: CASSQATPQPYEQYF. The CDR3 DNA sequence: TGTGCCAGCAGCCAAGCGACACCTCAACCTTACGAGCAGTACTTC.

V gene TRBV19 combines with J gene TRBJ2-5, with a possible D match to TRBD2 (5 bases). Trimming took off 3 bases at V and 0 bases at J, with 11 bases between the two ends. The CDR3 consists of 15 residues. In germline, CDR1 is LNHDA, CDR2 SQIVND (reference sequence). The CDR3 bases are TGTGCCAGTAGTATCCAGCGGTCGTACCAAGAGACCCAGTACTTC. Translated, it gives CASSIQRSYQETQYF.

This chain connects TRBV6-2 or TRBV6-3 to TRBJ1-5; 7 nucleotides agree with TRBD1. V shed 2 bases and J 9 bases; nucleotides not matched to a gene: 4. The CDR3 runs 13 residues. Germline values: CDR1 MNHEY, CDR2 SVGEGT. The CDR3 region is CASSYRRGRPQHF. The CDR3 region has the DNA TGTGCCAGCAGTTACCGTAGGGGGCGGCCCCAGCATTTT.

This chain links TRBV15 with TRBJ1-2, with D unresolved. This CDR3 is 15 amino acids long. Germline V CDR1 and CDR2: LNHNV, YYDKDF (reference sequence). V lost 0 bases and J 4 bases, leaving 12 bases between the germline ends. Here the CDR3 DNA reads TGTGCCACCAGCAGAGATCTGGCGGGCCTCTATGGCTACACCTTC. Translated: CATSRDLAGLYGYTF.

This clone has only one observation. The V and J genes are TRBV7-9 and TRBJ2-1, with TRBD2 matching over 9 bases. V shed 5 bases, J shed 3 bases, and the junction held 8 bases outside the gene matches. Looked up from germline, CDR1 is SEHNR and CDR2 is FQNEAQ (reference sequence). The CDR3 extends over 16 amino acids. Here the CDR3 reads CASSHPSGNNYNEQFF. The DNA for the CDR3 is TGTGCCAGCAGCCATCCTAGCGGGAATAACTACAATGAGCAGTTCTTC.

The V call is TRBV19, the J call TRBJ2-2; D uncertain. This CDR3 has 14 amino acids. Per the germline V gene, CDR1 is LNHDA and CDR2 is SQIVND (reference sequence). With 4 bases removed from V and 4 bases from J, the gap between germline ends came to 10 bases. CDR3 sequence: CASSTSSVTGELFF. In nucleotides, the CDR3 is TGTGCCAGTAGTACTTCGTCGGTCACCGGGGAGCTGTTTTTT.

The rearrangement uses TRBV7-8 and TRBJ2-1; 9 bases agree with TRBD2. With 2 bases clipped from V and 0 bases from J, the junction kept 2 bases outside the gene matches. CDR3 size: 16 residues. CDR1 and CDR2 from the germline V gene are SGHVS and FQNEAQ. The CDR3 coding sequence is TGTGCCAGCAGCTTATGGCGGGGGGGCTCCTACAATGAGCAGTTCTTC. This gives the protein CASSLWRGGSYNEQFF.

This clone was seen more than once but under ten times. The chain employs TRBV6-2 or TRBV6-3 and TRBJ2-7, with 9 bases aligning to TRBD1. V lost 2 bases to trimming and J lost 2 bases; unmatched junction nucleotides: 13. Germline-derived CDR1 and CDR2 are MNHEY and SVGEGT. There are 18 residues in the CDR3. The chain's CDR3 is CASSYLTGQGTATYEQYF. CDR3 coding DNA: TGTGCCAGCAGTTACCTTACCGGACAGGGGACAGCTACCTACGAGCAGTACTTC.

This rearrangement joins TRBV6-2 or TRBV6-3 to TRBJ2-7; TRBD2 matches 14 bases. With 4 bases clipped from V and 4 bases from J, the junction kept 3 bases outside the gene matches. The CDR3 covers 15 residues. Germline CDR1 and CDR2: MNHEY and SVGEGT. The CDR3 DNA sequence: TGTGCCAGCAGTTTCGGACTAGCGGGAGGTTACGAGCAGTACTTC. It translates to CASSFGLAGGYEQYF.

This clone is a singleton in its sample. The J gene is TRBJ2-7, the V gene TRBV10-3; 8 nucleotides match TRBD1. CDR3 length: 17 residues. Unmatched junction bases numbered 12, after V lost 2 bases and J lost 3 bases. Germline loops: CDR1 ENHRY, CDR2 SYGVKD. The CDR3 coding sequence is TGTGCCATCAGTGAGCCGGACAGGGTACGGCGCGTCTACGAGCAGTACTTC. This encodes CAISEPDRVRRVYEQYF.

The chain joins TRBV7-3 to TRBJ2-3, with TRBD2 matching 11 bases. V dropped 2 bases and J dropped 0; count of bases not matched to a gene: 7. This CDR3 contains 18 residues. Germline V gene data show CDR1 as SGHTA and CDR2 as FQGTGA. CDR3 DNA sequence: TGTGCCAGCAGCTTATTGGCTAGCGGGGGGTATAGCACAGATACGCAGTATTTT. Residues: CASSLLASGGYSTDTQYF.

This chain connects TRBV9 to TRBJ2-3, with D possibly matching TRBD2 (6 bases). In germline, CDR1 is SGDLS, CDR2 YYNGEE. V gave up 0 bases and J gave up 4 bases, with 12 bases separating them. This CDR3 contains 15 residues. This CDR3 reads CASSVGGVWPDTQYF. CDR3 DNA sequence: TGTGCCAGCAGCGTAGGGGGGGTTTGGCCAGATACGCAGTATTTT.

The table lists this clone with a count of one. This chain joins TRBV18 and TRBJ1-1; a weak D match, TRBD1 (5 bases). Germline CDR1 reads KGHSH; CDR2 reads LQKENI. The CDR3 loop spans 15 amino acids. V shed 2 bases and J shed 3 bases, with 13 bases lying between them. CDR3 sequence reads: CASSPGGVPDTEAFF. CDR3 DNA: TGTGCCAGCTCACCAGGGGGGGTACCGGACACTGAAGCTTTCTTT.

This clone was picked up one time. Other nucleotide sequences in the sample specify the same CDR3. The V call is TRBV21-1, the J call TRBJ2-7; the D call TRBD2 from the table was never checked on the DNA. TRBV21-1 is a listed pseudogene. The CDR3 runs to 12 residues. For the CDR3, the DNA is TGTGCCAGCAGTAAAGGTTTATACGAGCAGTACTTC. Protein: CASSKGLYEQYF.

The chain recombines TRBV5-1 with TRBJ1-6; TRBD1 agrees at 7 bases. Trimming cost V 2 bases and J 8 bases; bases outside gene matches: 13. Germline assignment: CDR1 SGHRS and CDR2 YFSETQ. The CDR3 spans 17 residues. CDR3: CASSFQPTGSADSPLHF. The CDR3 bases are TGCGCCAGCAGCTTTCAACCGACAGGGAGCGCTGATTCACCCCTCCACTTT.

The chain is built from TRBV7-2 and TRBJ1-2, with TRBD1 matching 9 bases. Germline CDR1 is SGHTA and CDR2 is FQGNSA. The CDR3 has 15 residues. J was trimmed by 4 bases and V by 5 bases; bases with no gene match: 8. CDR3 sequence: CASSTRTGDSYGYTF. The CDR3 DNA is TGTGCCAGCAGCACCAGGACAGGGGATTCCTATGGCTACACCTTC.

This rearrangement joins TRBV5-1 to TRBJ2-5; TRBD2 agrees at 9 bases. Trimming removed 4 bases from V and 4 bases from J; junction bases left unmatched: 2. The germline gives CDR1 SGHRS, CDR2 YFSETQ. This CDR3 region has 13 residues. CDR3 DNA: TGCGCCAGCAGCCCAGCGGGGGGAGAGACCCAGTACTTC. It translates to CASSPAGGETQYF.

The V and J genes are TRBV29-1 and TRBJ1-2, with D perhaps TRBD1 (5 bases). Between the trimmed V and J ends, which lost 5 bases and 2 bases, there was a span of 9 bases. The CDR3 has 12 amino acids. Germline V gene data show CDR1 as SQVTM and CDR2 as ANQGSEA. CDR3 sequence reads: CSVFRQNYGYTF. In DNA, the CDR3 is TGCAGCGTTTTTCGACAGAACTATGGCTACACCTTC. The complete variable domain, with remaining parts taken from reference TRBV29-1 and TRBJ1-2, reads SAVISQKPSRDICQRGTSLTIQCQVDSQVTMMFWYRQQPGQSLTLIATANQGSEATYESGFVIDKFPISRPNLTFSTLTVSNMSPEDSSIYLCSVFRQNYGYTFGSGTRLTVV.

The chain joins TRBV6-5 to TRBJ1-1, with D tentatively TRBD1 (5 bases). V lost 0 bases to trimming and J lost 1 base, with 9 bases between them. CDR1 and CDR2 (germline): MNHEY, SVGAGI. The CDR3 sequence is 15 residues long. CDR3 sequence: CASSYSTVTNTEAFF. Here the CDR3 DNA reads TGTGCCAGCAGTTACTCGACAGTCACGAACACTGAAGCTTTCTTT.

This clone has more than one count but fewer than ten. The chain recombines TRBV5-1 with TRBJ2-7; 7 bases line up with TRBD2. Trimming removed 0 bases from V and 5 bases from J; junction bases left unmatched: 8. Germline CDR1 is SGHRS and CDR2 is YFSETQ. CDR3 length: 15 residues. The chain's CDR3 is CASSLDASGVNEQYF. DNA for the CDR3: TGCGCCAGCAGCTTGGATGCCAGCGGGGTTAACGAGCAGTACTTC.

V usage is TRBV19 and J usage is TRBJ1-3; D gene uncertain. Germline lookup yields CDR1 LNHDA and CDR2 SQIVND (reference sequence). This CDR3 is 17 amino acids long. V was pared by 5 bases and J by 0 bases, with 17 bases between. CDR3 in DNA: TGTGCCAGTAGTCCGCGGGATGTAATCGTCTCTGGAAACACCATATATTTT. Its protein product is CASSPRDVIVSGNTIYF.